This T cell receptor beta chain was sequenced for a study of blood T cell repertoires in COVID-19. Background on the study: Whether acute or convalescent, the COVID-19 samples came from the United States, Italy and Spain.

There are 15 residues in the CDR3. V was trimmed by 7 bases and J by 0 bases, leaving 15 bases between them. Germline lookup yields CDR1 MNHEY and CDR2 SVGAGI. Enrolment of Seattle patients took place during active infection, and they were followed longitudinally. Source study methods: Counts of nucleated cells, estimated from reference gene primer amplification, were obtained. Produced via immunoSEQ multiplex PCR; TCRdb's table is partial and in-frame only. For V, J and clone size, that table is used; D and trimming come from the DNA. Seen here are just over 150,000 clones, 65% to 90% observed once, and the top ten hold roughly 6.4%.

Sequenced: peripheral blood. The receptor's source is a woman in her thirties or forties with COVID-19, enrolled during active disease. The chain couples TRBV6-5 to TRBJ1-1; D possibly corresponds to TRBD1 (6 bases). CDR3 loop: CASKKQGNMNTEAFF. DNA of the CDR3: TGTGCCAGCAAGAAACAGGGAAATATGAACACTGAAGCTTTCTTT.